This T cell receptor (beta chain) is drawn from a study of blood T cell repertoires in COVID-19. At the level of the study: The United States, Italy and Spain were the sources of the acute and convalescent COVID-19 samples.

Original processing notes: Reference gene primer amplification gave nucleated cell count estimates. The assay was immunoSEQ multiplex PCR, and TCRdb's table has in-frame clones only and misses some. V and J calls and clone size are given by that table; D and trimming were obtained from the DNA. Counted here are just over 250,000 clones, 87% occurring once; the ten biggest clones make up 2.3%. CDR1 KGHSH and CDR2 LQKENI come from the germline V gene. This CDR3 region has 11 residues. Trimming stripped 3 bases from V and 5 bases from J, with 4 bases between. This TCR came from a woman aged 45-59 years with acute or convalescent COVID-19. The chain has TRBV18 and TRBJ2-5; D is ambiguous. The source material was peripheral blood. The CDR3 protein is CASSPEETQYF. The CDR3 DNA is TGTGCCAGCTCACCGGAGGAGACCCAGTACTTC.